This TCR beta chain was recovered during a study of regulatory T cells in long-lasting Graves disease. General study results and limits: A reduction in accuracy may have resulted from the small sample size. The persistent group shared about 2,500 public clonotypes, more than the 950 to 1,000 shared by new patients. Persistent disease showed a preference for TRBV28, TRBJ1-2 and TRBJ2-5.

This sample's time point: persistent/refractory GD, antithyroid drugs over 5 years with positive TRAb. Extracted RNA from PBMCs served as the source of the TCR library. Diagnoses of Graves' disease were made by American Thyroid Association guidelines. The CDR3 consists of 15 residues. The germline CDR1 and CDR2 sequences are MNHEY and SMNVEV (reference sequence). The ends were cut back, 7 bases at V and 1 base at J, with 14 bases in the middle. Construction of the TCR beta libraries employed iRepertoire HTBI primers in conjunction with Arm-PCR of CDR3 regions. TCRdb used MiXCR to reprocess the multiplex PCR reads, holding one entry per CDR3 protein. This sample has about 430,000 distinct CDR3 sequences, with around a fifth found just once. Concerning this clonotype: What it binds is not known.

V and J are TRBV27 and TRBJ2-1; a possible D gene is TRBD1 (7 bases). The clonotype comes from a female donor with Graves disease. Sequenced here: peripheral blood mononuclear cells (PBMCs), sampled when the disease was refractory, from a patient treated with antithyroid drugs. The CDR3 DNA reads as TGTGCCAGCAACCCGCGGGACAGTTCCTACAATGAGCAGTTCTTC. Translated: CASNPRDSSYNEQFF.